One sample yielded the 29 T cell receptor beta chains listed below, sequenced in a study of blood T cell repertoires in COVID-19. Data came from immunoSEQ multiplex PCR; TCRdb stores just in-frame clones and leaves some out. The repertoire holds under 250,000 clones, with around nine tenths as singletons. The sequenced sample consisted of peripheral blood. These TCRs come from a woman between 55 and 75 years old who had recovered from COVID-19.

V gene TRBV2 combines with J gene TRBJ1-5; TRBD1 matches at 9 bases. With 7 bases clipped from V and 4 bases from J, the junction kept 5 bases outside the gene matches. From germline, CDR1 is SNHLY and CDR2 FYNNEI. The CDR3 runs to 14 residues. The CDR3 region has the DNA TGTGCCAGCATCTCCGGACAGGGGAATCAGCCCCAGCATTTT. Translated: CASISGQGNQPQHF.

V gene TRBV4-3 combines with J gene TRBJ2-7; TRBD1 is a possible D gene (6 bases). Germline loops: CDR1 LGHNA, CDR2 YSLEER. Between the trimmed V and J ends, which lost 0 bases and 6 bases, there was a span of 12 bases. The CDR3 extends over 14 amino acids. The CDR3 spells CASSQDATGGEQYF. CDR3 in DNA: TGCGCCAGCAGCCAAGATGCGACAGGAGGCGAGCAGTACTTC.

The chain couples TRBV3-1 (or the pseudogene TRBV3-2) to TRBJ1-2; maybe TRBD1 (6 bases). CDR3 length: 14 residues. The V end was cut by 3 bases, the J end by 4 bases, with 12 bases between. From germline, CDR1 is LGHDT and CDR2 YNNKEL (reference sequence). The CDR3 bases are TGTGCCAGCAGCCAGGGGGCTATCCTCTATGGCTACACCTTC. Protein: CASSQGAILYGYTF.

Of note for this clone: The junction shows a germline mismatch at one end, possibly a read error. CDR3 amino acids: CASSFDRDAGYGNQPQHF. The CDR3 DNA reads TGTGCTAGCAGTTTTGACAGGGATGCTGGGTACGGCAATCAGCCCCAGCATTTT. The chain uses TRBV7-7 and TRBJ1-5, with 7 bases lining up with TRBD1. Looked up from germline, CDR1 is SSHAT and CDR2 is FNYEAQ (reference sequence). CDR3 length: 18 amino acids.

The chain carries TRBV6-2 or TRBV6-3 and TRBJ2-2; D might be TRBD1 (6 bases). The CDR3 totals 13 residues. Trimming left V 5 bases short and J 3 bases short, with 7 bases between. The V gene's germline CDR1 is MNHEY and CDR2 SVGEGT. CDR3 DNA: TGTGCCAGCAGTACAGGGCACACCGGGGAGCTGTTTTTT. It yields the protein CASSTGHTGELFF.

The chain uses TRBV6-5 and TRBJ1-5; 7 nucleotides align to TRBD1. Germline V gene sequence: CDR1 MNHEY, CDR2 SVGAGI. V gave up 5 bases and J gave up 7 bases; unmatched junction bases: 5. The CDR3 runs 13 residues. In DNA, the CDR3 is TGTGCCAGCAGTCCTGACAGGGACCAGCCCCAGCATTTT. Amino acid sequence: CASSPDRDQPQHF.

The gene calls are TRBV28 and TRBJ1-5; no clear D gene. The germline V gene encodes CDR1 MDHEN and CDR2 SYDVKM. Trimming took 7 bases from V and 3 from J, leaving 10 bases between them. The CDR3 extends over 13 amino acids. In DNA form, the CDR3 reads TGTGCCAGCACATGGAGTGACAATCAGCCCCAGCATTTT. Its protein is CASTWSDNQPQHF.

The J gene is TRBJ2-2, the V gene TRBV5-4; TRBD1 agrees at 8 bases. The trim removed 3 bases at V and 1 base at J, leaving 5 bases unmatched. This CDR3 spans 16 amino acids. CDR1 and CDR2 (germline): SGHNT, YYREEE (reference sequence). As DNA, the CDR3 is TGTGCCAGCAGCTCGGGTGGGACAGGGAACACCGGGGAGCTGTTTTTT. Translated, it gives CASSSGGTGNTGELFF.

The CDR3 region is CATSEGAGPLDTQYF. CDR3 in DNA: TGTGCCACCTCTGAGGGGGCCGGCCCTCTTGATACGCAGTATTTT. The chain joins TRBV19 to TRBJ2-3, with 7 bases identical to TRBD1. This CDR3 is 15 amino acids long. With 10 bases clipped from V and 6 bases from J, the junction kept 16 bases outside the gene matches. Germline CDR1 is LNHDA and CDR2 is SQIVND (reference sequence).

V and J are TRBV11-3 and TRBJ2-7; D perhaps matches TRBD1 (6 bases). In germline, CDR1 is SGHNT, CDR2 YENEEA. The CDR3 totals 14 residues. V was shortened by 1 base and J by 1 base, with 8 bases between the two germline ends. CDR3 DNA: TGTGCCAGCAGCTTAGGCGACAGGTCCTACGAGCAGTACTTC. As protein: CASSLGDRSYEQYF.

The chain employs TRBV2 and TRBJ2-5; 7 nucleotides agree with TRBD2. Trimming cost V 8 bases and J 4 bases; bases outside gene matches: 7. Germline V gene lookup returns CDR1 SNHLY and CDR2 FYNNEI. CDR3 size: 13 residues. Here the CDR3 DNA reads TGTGCCAGCCGCCGGGGGGTAGGAGAGACCCAGTACTTC. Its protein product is CASRRGVGETQYF.

The CDR3 nucleotides are TGTGCCAGGACCGGGACTCTGAACACCGGGGAGCTGTTTTTT. Translating it yields CARTGTLNTGELFF. This sequence joins TRBV6-5 and TRBJ2-2, with D possibly being TRBD2 (6 bases). The V end was cut by 9 bases, the J end by 1 base, with 12 bases between. Per the germline V gene, CDR1 is MNHEY and CDR2 is SVGAGI. This CDR3 is built from 14 residues.

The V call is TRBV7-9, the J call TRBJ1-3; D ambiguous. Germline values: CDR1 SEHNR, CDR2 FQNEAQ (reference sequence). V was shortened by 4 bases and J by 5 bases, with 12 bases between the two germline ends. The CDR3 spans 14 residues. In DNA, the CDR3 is TGTGCCAGCAGCTCCGACACTGAGAGAAACACCATATATTTT. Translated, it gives CASSSDTERNTIYF. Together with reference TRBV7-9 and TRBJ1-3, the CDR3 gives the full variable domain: DTGVSQNPRHKITKRGQNVTFRCDPISEHNRLYWYRQTLGQGPEFLTYFQNEAQLEKSRLLSDRFSAERPKGSFSTLEIQRTEQGDSAMYLCASSSDTERNTIYFGEGSWLTVV.

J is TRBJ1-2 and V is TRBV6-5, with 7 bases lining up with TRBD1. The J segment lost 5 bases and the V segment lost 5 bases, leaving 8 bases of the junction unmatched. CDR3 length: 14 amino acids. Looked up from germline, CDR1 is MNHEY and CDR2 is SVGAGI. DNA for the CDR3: TGTGCCAGCAGTCCCATGACAGGGTATTATGGCTACACCTTC. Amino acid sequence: CASSPMTGYYGYTF.

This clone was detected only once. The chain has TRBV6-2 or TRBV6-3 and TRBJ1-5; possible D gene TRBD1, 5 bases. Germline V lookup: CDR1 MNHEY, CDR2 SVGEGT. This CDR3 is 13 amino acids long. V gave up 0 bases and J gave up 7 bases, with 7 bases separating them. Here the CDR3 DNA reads TGTGCCAGCAGTTACTCATGGGGCCAGCCCCAGCATTTT. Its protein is CASSYSWGQPQHF.

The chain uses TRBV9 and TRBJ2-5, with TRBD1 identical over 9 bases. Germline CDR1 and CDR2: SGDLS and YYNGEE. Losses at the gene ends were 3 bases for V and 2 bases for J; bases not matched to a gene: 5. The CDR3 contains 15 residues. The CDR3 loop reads CASSAGTGQQETQYF. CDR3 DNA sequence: TGTGCCAGCAGCGCGGGGACAGGGCAACAAGAGACCCAGTACTTC.

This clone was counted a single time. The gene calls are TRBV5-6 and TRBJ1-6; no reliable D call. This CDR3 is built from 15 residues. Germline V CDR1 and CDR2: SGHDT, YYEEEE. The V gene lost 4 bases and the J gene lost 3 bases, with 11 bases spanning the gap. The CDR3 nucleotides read TGTGCCAGCAGCCCCCCGGGGATCTATAATTCACCCCTCCACTTT. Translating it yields CASSPPGIYNSPLHF.

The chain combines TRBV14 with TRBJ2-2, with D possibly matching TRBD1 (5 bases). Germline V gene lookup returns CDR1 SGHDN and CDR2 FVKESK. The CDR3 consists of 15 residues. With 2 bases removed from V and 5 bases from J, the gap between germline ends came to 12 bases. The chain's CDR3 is CASSQSRVGTGELFF. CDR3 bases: TGTGCCAGCAGCCAATCCAGGGTAGGGACCGGGGAGCTGTTTTTT.

CDR3 nucleotides: TGTGCCACCAGCAGAGTTCGGGGGGGCCCAACCGGGGAGCTGTTTTTT. Its protein is CATSRVRGGPTGELFF. The genes are TRBV15 and TRBJ2-2, with 8 bases identical to TRBD2. Trimming removed 1 base from V and 5 bases from J; junction bases left unmatched: 6. Germline V CDR1 and CDR2: LNHNV, YYDKDF (reference sequence). The CDR3 runs 16 residues.

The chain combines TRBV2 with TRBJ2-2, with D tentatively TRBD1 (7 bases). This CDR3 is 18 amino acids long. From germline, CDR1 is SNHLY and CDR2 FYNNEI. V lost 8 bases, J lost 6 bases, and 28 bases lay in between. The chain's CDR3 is CASRLGLAGGAASGELFF. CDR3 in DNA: TGTGCCAGCCGACTGGGACTCGCAGGGGGTGCCGCCTCCGGGGAGCTGTTTTTT.

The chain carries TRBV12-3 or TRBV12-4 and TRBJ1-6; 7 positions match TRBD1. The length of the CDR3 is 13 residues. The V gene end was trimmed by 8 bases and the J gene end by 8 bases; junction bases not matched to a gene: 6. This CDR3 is CASGRDRDSPLHF. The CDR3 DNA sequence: TGTGCCAGCGGACGAGACAGGGATTCACCCCTCCACTTT.

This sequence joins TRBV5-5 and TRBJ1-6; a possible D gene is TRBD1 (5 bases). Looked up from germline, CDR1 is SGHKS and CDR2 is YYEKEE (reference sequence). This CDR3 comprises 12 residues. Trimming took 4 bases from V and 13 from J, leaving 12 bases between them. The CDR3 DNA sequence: TGTGCCAGCAGCCTGGGCGGGGGGCCCCTCCACTTT. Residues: CASSLGGGPLHF.

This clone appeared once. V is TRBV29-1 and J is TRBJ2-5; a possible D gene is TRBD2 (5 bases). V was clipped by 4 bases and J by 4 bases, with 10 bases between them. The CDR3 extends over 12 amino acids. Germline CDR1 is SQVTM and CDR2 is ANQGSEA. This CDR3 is CSVVSSPETQYF. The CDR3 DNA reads TGCAGCGTTGTTTCTAGCCCAGAGACCCAGTACTTC.

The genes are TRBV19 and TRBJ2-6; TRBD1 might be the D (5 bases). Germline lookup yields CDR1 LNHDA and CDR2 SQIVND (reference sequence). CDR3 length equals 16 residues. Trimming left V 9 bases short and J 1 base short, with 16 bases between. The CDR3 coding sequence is TGTGCCAGCTTTCCATCGGCAGGGTCTGGGGCCAACGTCCTGACTTTC. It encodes CASFPSAGSGANVLTF.

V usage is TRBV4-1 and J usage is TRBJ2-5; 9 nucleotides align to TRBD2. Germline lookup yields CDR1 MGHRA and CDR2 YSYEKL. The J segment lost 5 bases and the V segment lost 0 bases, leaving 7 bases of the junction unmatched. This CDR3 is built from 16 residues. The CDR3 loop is CASSQESALAGETQYF. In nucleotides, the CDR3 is TGCGCCAGCAGCCAAGAATCCGCCCTAGCGGGGGAGACCCAGTACTTC.

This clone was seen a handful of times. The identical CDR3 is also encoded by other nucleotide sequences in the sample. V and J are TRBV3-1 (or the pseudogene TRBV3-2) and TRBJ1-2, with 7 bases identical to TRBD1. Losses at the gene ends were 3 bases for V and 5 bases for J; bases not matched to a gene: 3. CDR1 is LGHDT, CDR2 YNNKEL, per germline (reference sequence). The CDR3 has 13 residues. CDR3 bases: TGTGCCAGCAGCCAGGGACAGTCATATGGCTACACCTTC. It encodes CASSQGQSYGYTF.

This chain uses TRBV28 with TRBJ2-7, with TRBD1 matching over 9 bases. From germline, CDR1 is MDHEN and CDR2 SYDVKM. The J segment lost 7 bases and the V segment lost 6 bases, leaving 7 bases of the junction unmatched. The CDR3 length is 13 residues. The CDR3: CASSPGQGWEQYF. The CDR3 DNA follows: TGTGCCAGCAGCCCAGGACAGGGGTGGGAGCAGTACTTC.

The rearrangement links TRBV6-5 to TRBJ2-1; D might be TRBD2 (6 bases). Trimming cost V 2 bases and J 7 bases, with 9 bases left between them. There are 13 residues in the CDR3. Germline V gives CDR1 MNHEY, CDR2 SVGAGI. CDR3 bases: TGTGCCAGCAGTTACCTAGCGCGGAATGAGCAGTTCTTC. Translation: CASSYLARNEQFF.

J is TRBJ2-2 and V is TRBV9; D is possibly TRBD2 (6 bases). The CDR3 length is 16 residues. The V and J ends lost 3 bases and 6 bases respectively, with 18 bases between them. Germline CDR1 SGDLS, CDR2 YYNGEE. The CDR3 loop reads CASSAGRDSVAGELFF. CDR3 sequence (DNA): TGTGCCAGCAGCGCTGGCCGGGACTCCGTCGCCGGGGAGCTGTTTTTT.